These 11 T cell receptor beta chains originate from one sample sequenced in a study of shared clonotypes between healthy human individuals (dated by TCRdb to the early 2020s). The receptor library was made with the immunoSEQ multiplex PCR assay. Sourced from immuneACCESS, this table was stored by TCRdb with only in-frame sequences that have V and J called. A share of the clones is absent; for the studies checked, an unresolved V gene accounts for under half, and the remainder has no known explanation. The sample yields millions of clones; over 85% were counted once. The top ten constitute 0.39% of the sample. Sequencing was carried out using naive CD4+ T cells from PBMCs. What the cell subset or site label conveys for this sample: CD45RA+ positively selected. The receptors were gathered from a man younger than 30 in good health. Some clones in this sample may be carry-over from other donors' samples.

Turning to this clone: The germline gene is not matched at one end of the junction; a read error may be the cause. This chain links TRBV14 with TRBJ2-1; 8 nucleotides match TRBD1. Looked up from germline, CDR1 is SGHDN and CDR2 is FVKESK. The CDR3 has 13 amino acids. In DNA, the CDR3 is TGTGCCAGCGGCCACAGGGGGTTGAATGAGCAGTTCTTC. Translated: CASGHRGLNEQFF.

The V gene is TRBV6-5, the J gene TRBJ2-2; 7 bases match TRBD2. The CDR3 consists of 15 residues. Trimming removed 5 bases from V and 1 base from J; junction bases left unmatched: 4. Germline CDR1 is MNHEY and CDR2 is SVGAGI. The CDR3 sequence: CASSLLAGNTGELFF. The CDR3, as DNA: TGTGCCAGCAGTCTTTTAGCGGGGAACACCGGGGAGCTGTTTTTT.

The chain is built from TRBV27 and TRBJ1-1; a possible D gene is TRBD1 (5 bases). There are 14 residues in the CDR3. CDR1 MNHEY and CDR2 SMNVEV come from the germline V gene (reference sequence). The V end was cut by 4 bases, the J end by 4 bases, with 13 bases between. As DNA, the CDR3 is TGTGCCAGCAGTTCAGGACAATCGGGCACTGAAGCTTTCTTT. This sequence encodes CASSSGQSGTEAFF.

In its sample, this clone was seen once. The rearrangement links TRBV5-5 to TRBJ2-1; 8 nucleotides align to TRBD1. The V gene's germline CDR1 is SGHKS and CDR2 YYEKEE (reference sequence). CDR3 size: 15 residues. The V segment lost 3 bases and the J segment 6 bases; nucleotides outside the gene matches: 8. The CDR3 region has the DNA TGTGCCAGCAGCTCTCGGACAGGGTGGGGCAATGAGCAGTTCTTC. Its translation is CASSSRTGWGNEQFF.

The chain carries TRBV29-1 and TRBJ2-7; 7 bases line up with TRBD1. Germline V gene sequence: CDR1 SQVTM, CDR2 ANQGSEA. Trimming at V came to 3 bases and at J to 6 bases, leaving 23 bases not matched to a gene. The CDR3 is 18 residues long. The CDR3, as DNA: TGCAGCGTTGAGTGGGGACAAACAGGGGCAGGGTTTGGAGGCGAGCAGTACTTC. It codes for CSVEWGQTGAGFGGEQYF.

The CDR3 spells CASSLLPSLYNEQFF. CDR3 bases: TGTGCCAGCAGCTTACTTCCTAGCCTCTACAATGAGCAGTTCTTC. This chain links TRBV7-3 with TRBJ2-1, with D possibly matching TRBD2 (5 bases). Trimming removed 2 bases at V and 3 bases at J, with 11 bases between. The CDR3 is 15 residues long. Germline-derived CDR1 and CDR2 are SGHTA and FQGTGA.

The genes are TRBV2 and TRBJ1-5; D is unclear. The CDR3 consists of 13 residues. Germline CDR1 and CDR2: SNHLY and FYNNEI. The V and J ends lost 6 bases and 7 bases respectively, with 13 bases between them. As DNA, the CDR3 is TGTGCCAGCAGCGCCGTAGCCGTACAGCCCCAGCATTTT. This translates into CASSAVAVQPQHF.

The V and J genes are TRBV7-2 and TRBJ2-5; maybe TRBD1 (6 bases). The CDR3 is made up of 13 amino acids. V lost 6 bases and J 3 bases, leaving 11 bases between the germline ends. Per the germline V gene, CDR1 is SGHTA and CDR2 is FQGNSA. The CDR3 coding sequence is TGTGCCAGCAGTCGAGGGGGAGAAGAGACCCAGTACTTC. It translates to CASSRGGEETQYF.

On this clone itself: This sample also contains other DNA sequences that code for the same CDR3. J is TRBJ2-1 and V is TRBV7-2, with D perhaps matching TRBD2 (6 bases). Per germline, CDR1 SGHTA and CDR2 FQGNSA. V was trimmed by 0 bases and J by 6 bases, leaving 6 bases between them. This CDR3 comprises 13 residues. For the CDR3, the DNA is TGTGCCAGCAGCTTAGCGCGGGGCAATGAGCAGTTCTTC. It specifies CASSLARGNEQFF.

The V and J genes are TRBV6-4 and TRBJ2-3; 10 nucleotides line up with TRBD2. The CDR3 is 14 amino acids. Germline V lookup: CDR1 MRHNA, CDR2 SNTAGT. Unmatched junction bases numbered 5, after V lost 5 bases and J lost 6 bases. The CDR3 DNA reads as TGTGCCAGCAGTAAGCGGGAGGGCCTGGATACGCAGTATTTT. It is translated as CASSKREGLDTQYF.

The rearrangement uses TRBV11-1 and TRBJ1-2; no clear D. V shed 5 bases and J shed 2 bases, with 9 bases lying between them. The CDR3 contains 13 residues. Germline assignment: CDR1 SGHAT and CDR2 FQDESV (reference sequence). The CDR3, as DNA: TGTGCCAGCAGCCCCCAGGTGAACTATGGCTACACCTTC. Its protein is CASSPQVNYGYTF.